A single sample is the source of the 5 T cell receptor beta chains below, sequenced in a study of T cell clonotyping in hematopoietic cell transplantation. Libraries were prepared by immunoSEQ multiplex PCR; TCRdb keeps only in-frame clonotypes and omits some of them. The sample lists tens of thousands of clones; about 95% were seen once. Sequences were obtained from peripheral blood mononuclear cells. The source is a man aged 25-45 years in good health. Some clones in this sample may be carry-over from other donors' samples.

This clone appeared once. This sequence joins TRBV5-1 and TRBJ2-7, with D possibly TRBD1 on 5 matching bases. CDR1 is SGHRS and CDR2 is YFSETQ in the germline V gene. V was trimmed by 5 bases and J by 4 bases, leaving 19 bases between them. The CDR3 contains 15 residues. In DNA, the CDR3 is TGCGCCAGCAGTTTGAATGACGACAGACCTTACGAGCAGTACTTC. Protein product: CASSLNDDRPYEQYF.

The chain is built from TRBV5-1 and TRBJ2-3; 7 bases align to TRBD1. Germline V CDR1 and CDR2: SGHRS, YFSETQ. V lost 4 bases and J lost 6; bases outside the gene matches: 8. The CDR3 contains 14 residues. The CDR3 DNA is TGCGCCAGCAGCCTAGGGACAGAACGCGATACGCAGTATTTT. Its protein is CASSLGTERDTQYF.

The genes are TRBV25-1 and TRBJ1-1; D perhaps matches TRBD1 (6 bases). The CDR3 is made up of 13 amino acids. Germline lookup yields CDR1 MGHDK and CDR2 SYGVNS. Deletions cut 8 bases from V and 4 bases from J, with 14 bases between. CDR3 sequence (DNA): TGTGCCAGCGTCCGGGACATGGGCACTGAAGCTTTCTTT. As protein: CASVRDMGTEAFF.

The chain employs TRBV7-2 and TRBJ1-2; D is unresolved. Germline V gene sequence: CDR1 SGHTA, CDR2 FQGNSA. Trimming left V 1 base short and J 3 bases short, with 12 bases between. The CDR3 covers 15 residues. In DNA, the CDR3 is TGTGCCAGCAGCTTAGTGACGGTATCGGACTATGGCTACACCTTC. Amino acids: CASSLVTVSDYGYTF.

This clone appeared a single time. The J gene is TRBJ2-7, the V gene TRBV9; 7 bases map to TRBD1. Germline trimming cut 5 bases from V and 4 bases from J; bases unmatched to any gene: 9. Germline lookup yields CDR1 SGDLS and CDR2 YYNGEE. The CDR3 sequence is 14 residues long. CDR3 nucleotide sequence: TGTGCCAGCAGTTCTCCACCGGACAGGTACGAGCAGTACTTC. Its translation: CASSSPPDRYEQYF.